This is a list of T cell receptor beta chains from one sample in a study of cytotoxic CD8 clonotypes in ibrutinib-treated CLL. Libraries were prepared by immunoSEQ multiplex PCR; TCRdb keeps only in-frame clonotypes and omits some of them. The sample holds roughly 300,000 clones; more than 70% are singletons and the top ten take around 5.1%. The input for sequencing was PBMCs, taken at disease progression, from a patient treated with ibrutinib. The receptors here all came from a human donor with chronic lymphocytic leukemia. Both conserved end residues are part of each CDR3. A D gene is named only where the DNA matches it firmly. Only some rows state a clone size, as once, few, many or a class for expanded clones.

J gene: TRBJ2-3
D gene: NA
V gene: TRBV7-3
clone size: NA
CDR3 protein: CASSTGMSTDTQYF
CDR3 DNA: TGTGCCAGCAGCACAGGGATGAGCACAGATACGCAGTATTTT

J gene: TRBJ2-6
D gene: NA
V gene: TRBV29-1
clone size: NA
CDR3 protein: CSAVGPPGANVLTF
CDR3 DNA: TGCAGCGCCGTGGGTCCGCCTGGGGCCAACGTCCTGACTTTC

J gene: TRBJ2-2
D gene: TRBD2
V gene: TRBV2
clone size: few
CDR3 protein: CASSRLAGNTGELFF
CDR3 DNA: TGTGCCAGCAGTCGCCTAGCGGGGAACACCGGGGAGCTGTTTTTT

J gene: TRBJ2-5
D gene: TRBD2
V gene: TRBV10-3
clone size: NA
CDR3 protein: CAISEPLGGGETQYF
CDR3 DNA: TGTGCCATCAGTGAGCCCCTGGGCGGGGGAGAGACCCAGTACTTC

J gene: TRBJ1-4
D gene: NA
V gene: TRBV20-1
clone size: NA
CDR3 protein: CRVDSNEKLFF
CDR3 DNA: TGCAGGGTGGACTCTAATGAAAAACTGTTTTTT

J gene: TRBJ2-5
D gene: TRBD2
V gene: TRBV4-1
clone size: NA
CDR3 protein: CASSQVGMVRLAGQETQYF
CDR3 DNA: TGCGCCAGCAGCCAAGTAGGAATGGTCCGACTAGCGGGGCAAGAGACCCAGTACTTC

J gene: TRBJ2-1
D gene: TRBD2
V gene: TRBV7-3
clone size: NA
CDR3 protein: CASSLNIWALELAYNEQFF
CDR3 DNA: TGTGCCAGCAGCTTAAATATTTGGGCACTGGAACTAGCGTACAATGAGCAGTTCTTC

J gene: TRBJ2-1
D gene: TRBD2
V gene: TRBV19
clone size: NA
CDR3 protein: CASSIKGTSGSWSNEQFF
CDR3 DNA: TGTGCCAGTAGTATCAAAGGGACTAGCGGGAGTTGGTCCAATGAGCAGTTCTTC

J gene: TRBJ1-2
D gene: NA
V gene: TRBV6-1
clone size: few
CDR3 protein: CASSASGTDDGYTF
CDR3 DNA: TGTGCCAGCAGTGCCTCCGGGACTGACGATGGCTACACCTTC

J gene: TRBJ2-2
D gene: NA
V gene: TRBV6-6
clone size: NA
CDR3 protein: CASSSGSPTGELFF
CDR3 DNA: TGTGCCAGCAGCTCTGGGAGCCCCACCGGGGAGCTGTTTTTT

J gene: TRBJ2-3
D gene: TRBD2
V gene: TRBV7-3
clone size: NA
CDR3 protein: CASSLGLAGTDTQYF
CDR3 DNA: TGTGCCAGCAGCCTAGGACTAGCGGGGACAGATACGCAGTATTTT

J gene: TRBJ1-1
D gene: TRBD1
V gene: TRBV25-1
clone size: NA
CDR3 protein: CASSEPGQVNTEAFF
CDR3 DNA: TGTGCCAGCAGTGAACCCGGACAGGTGAACACTGAAGCTTTCTTT

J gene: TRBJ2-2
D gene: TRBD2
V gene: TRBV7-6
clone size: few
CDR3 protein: CASQAGSGKDTGELFF
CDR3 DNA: TGTGCCAGCCAAGCGGGGTCGGGGAAGGACACCGGGGAGCTGTTTTTT

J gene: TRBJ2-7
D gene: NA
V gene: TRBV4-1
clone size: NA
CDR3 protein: CASSRTGSWDYEQYF
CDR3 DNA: TGCGCCAGCAGTCGAACAGGGTCCTGGGACTACGAGCAGTACTTC

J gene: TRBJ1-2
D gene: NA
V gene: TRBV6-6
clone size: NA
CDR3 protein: CASSYPGRGGYTF
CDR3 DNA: TGTGCCAGCAGTTACCCCGGAAGGGGAGGCTACACCTTC

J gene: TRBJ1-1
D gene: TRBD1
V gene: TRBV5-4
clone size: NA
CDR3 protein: CASSLRTGRLDTEAFF
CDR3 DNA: TGTGCCAGCAGCTTAAGGACAGGGAGATTGGACACTGAAGCTTTCTTT

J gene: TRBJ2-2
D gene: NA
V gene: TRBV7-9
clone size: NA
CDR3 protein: CASSSGRTNTGELFF
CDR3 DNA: TGTGCCAGCAGCTCAGGACGGACGAACACCGGGGAGCTGTTTTTT

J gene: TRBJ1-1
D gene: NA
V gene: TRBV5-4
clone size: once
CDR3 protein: CASSQDSFLNTEAFF
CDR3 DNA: TGTGCCAGCAGTCAAGACAGTTTCTTGAACACTGAAGCTTTCTTT

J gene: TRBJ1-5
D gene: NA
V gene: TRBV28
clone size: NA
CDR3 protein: CASSPWKEPQHF
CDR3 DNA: TGTGCCAGCAGTCCGTGGAAGGAGCCCCAGCATTTT

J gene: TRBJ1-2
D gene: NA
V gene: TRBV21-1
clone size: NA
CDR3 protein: CASSFRDIDIMNYGYTF
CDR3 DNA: TGTGCCAGCAGCTTCCGGGACATAGATATTATGAACTATGGCTACACCTTC

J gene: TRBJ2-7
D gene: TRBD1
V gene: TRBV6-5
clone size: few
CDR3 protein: CASSYGTGVSYEQYF
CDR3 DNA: TGTGCCAGCAGTTACGGGACAGGGGTCTCCTACGAGCAGTACTTC

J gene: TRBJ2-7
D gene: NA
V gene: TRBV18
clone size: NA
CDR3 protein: CASSPGPPGPYEQYF
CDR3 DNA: TGTGCCAGCTCACCCGGTCCCCCAGGGCCCTACGAGCAGTACTTC

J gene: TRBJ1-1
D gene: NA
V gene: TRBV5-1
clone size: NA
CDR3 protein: CASSLTHENTEAFF
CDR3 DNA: TGCGCCAGCAGCTTGACCCATGAGAACACTGAAGCTTTCTTT

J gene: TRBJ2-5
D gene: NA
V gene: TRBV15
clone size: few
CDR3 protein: CATSLGLRGVETQYF
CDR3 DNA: TGTGCCACCAGCTTGGGGCTGAGGGGGGTAGAGACCCAGTACTTC

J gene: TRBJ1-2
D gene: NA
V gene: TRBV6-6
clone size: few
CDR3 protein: CASSYEGRGYGYTF
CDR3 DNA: TGTGCCAGCAGTTACGAGGGAAGAGGGTATGGCTACACCTTC

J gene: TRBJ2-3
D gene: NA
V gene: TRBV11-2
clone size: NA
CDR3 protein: CASSLLSGKDTQYF
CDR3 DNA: TGTGCCAGCAGCCTTTTGTCGGGGAAAGATACGCAGTATTTT

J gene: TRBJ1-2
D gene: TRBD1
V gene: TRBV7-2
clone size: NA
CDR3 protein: CASSFFGPGGDGYTF
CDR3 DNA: TGTGCCAGCAGCTTTTTTGGACCAGGGGGCGACGGCTACACCTTC

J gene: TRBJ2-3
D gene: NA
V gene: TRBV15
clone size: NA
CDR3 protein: CATSTSGRSTDTQYF
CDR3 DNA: TGTGCCACCAGCACCTCCGGACGCTCCACAGATACGCAGTATTTT

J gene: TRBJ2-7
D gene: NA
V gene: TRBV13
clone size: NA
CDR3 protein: CASSLSLQAAPYYEQYF
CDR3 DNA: TGTGCCAGCAGCTTATCCCTCCAAGCGGCCCCGTACTACGAGCAGTACTTC

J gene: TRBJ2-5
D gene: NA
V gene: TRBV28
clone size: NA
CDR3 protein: CASSGAQLTGETQYF
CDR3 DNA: TGTGCCAGCAGTGGGGCGCAGTTAACCGGTGAGACCCAGTACTTC

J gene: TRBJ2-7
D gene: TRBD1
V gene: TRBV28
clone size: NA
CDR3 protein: CASRTGWVVEQYF
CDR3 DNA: TGTGCCAGCCGGACAGGGTGGGTTGTCGAGCAGTACTTC

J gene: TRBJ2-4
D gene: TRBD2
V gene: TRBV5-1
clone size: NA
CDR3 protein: CASSLGGLMIIQYF
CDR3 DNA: TGCGCCAGCAGCCTGGGGGGACTAATGATCATTCAGTACTTC

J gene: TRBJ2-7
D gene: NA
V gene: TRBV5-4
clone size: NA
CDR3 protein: CASSGWGLRGEQYF
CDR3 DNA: TGTGCCAGCAGCGGGTGGGGCCTCAGAGGAGAGCAGTACTTC

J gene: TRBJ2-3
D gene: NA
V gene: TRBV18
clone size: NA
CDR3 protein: CASSPFTGWGTDTQYF
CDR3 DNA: TGTGCCAGCTCACCTTTTACAGGGTGGGGGACAGATACGCAGTATTTT

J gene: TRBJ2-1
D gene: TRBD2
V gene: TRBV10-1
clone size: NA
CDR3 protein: CASSSASGTVYNEQFF
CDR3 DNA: TGCGCCAGCAGTTCGGCTAGCGGAACCGTCTACAATGAGCAGTTCTTC

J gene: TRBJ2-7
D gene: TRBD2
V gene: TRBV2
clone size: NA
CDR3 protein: CASSVRLAASYEQYF
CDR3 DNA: TGTGCCAGCAGTGTCCGACTAGCGGCCTCCTACGAGCAGTACTTC

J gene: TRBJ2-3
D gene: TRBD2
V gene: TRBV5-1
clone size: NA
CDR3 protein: CASSLEGTSGGPGTDTQYF
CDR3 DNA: TGCGCCAGCAGCTTGGAAGGGACTAGCGGGGGGCCTGGCACAGATACGCAGTATTTT

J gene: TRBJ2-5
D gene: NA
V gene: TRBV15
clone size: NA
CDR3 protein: CATSRTAPQETQYF
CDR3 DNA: TGTGCCACCAGCAGAACGGCTCCCCAAGAGACCCAGTACTTC

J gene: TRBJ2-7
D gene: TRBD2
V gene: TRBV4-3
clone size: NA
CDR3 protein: CASSQRLAGVGEQYF
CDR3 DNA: TGCGCCAGCAGCCAAAGACTAGCGGGAGTAGGAGAGCAGTACTTC

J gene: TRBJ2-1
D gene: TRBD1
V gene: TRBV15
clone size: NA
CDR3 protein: CATSRDTGGEQFF
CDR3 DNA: TGTGCCACCAGCAGGGATACAGGGGGTGAGCAGTTCTTC

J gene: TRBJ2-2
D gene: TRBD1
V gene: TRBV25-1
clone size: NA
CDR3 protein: CASSGDRGAGELFF
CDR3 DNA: TGTGCCAGCAGTGGGGACAGAGGGGCCGGGGAGCTGTTTTTT

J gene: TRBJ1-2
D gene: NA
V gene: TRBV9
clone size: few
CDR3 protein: CASSFPVRGYTF
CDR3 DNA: TGTGCCAGCAGCTTCCCCGTCAGGGGCTACACCTTC

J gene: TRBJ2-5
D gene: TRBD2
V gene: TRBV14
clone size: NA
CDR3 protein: CASSLRTSGIITQYF
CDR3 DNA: TGTGCCAGCAGCCTTCGGACTAGCGGGATAATAACCCAGTACTTC

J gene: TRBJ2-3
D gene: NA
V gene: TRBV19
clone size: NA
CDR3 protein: CASRSRGLGTFTDTQYF
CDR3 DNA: TGTGCCAGTAGATCAAGGGGACTCGGTACATTCACAGATACGCAGTATTTT

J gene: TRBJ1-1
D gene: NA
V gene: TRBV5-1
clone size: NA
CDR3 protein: CASSSSGGNTEAFF
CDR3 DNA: TGCGCCAGCAGCTCGTCCGGCGGGAACACTGAAGCTTTCTTT

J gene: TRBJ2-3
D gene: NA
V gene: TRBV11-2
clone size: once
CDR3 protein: CASSLTPTSTDTQYF
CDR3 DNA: TGTGCCAGCAGTCTGACACCCACTAGCACAGATACGCAGTATTTT

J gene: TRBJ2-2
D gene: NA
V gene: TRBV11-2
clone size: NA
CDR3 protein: CASSLEGLTYTGELFF
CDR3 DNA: TGTGCCAGCAGCTTAGAGGGACTGACTTACACCGGGGAGCTGTTTTTT